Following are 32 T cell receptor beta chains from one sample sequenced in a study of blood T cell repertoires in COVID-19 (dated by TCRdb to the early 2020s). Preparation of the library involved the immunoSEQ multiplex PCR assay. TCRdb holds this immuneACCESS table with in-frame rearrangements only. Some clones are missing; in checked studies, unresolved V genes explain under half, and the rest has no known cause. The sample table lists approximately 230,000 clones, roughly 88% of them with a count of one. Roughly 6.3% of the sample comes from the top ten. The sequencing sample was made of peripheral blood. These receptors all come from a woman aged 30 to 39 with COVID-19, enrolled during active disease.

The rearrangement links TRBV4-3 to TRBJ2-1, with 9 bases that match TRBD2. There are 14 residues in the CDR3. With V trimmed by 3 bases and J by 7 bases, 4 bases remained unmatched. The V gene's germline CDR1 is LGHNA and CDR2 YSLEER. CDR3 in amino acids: CASSHPSGANEQFF. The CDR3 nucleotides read TGCGCCAGCAGCCATCCTAGCGGGGCTAATGAGCAGTTCTTC.

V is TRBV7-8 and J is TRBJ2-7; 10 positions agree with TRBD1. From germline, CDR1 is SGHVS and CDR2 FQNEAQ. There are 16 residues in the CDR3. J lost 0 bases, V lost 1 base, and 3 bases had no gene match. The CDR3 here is CASSLEGTGASYEQYF. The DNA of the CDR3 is TGTGCCAGCAGCTTAGAAGGGACAGGGGCCTCCTACGAGCAGTACTTC.

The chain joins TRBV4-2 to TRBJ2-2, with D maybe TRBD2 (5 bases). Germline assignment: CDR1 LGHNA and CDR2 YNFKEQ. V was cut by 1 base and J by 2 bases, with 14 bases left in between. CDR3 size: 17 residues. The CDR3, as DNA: TGTGCCAGCAGCCAAGGCGGGTTTGGACTTAACACCGGGGAGCTGTTTTTT. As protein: CASSQGGFGLNTGELFF.

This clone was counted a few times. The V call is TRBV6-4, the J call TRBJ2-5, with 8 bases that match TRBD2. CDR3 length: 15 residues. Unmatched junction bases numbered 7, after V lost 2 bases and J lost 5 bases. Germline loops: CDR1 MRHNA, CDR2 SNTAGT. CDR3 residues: CASSDRAGAGETQYF. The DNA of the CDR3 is TGTGCCAGCAGTGACCGAGCGGGGGCGGGGGAGACCCAGTACTTC.

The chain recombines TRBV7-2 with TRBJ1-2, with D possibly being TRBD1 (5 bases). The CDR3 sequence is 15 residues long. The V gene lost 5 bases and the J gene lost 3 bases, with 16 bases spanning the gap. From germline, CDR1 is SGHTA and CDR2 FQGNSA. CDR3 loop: CASSLDGGNHYGYTF. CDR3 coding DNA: TGTGCCAGCAGCCTAGACGGGGGGAATCACTATGGCTACACCTTC. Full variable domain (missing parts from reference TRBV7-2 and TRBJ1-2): GAGVSQSPSNKVTEKGKDVELRCDPISGHTALYWYRQSLGQGLEFLIYFQGNSAPDKSGLPSDRFSAERTGGSVSTLTIQRTQQEDSAVYLCASSLDGGNHYGYTFGSGTRLTVV.

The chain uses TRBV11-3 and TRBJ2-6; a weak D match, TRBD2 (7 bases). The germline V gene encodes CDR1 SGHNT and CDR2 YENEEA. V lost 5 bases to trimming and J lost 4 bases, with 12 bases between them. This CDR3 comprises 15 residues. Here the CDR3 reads CASSARGAGANVLTF. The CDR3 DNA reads TGTGCCAGCAGCGCCCGGGGGGCCGGGGCCAACGTCCTGACTTTC.

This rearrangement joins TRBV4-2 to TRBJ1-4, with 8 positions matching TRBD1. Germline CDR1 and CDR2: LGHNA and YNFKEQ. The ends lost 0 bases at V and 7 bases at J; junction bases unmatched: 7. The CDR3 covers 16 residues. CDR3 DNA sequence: TGTGCCAGCAGCCAAGATACGGGACAGGAGGCTGAAAAACTGTTTTTT. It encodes CASSQDTGQEAEKLFF.

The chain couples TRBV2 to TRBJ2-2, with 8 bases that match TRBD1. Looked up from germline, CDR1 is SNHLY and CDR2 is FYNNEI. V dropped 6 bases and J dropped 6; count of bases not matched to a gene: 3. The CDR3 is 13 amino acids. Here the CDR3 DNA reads TGTGCCAGCAGGGGACAGGTCTCCGGGGAGCTGTTTTTT. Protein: CASRGQVSGELFF.

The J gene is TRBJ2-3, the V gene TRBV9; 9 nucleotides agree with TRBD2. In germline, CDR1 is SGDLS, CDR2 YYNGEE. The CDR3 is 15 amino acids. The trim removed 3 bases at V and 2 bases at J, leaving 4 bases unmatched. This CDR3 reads CASSASGILTDTQYF. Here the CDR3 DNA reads TGTGCCAGCAGCGCTAGCGGGATCCTCACAGATACGCAGTATTTT.

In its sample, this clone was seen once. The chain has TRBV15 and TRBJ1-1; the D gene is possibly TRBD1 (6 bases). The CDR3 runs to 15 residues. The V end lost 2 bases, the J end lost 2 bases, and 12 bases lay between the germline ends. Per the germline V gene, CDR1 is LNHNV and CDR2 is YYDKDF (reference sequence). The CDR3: CATSRRDTSNTEAFF. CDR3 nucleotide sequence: TGTGCCACCAGCAGAAGGGACACCTCAAACACTGAAGCTTTCTTT.

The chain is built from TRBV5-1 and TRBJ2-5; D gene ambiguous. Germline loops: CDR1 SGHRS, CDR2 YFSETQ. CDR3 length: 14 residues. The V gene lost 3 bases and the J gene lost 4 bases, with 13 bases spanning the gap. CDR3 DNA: TGCGCCAGCAGCTACACGACGGAGAGAGAGACCCAGTACTTC. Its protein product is CASSYTTERETQYF.

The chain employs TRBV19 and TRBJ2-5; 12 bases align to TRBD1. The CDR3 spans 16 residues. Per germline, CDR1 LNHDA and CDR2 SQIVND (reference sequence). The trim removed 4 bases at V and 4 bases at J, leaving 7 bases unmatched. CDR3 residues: CASSSTGTGGGETQYF. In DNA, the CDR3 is TGTGCCAGTAGTAGTACCGGGACAGGGGGCGGAGAGACCCAGTACTTC.

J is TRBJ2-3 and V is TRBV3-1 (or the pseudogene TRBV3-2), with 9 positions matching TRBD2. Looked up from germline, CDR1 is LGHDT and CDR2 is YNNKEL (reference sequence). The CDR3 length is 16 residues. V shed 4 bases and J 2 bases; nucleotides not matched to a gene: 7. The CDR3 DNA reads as TGTGCCAGCAGCCCTCGACTAGCGGAGTCCACAGATACGCAGTATTTT. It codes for CASSPRLAESTDTQYF.

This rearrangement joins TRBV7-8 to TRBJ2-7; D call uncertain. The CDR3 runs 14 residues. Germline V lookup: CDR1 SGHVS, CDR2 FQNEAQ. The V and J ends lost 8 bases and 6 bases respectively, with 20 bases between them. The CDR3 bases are TGTGCCAGCGCTGAAAGACCCCTCCCGGGCGAGCAGTACGTC. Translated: CASAERPLPGEQYV.

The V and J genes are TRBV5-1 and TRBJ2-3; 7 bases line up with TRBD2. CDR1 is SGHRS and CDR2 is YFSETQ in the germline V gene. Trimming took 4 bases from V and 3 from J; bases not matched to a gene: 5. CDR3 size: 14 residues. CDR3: CASSPGLKTDTQYF. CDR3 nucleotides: TGCGCCAGCAGCCCGGGACTAAAGACAGATACGCAGTATTTT.

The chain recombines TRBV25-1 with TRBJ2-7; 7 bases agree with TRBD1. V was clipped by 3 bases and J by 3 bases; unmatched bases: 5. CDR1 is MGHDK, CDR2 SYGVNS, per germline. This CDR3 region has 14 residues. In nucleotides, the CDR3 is TGTGCCAGCAGTGACGATACAGGGGTCTACGAGCAGTACTTC. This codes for CASSDDTGVYEQYF.

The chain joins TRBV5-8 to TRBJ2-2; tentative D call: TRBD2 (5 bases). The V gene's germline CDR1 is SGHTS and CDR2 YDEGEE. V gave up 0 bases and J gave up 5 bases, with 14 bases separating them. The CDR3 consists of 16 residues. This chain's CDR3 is CASSLVPWRSTGELFF. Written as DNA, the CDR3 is TGTGCCAGCAGCTTGGTCCCCTGGAGGTCGACCGGGGAGCTGTTTTTT.

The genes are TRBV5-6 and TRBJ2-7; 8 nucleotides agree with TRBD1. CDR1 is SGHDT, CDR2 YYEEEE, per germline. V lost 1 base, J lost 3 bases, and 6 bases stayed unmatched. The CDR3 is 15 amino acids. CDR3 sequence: CASSLQGAAGYEQYF. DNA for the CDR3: TGTGCCAGCAGCTTGCAGGGGGCCGCGGGCTACGAGCAGTACTTC.

CDR3 protein: CASSPTQSHHPYEQYV. For the CDR3, the DNA is TGCGCCAGCAGCCCAACACAGAGCCACCATCCCTACGAGCAGTACGTC. V usage is TRBV4-1 and J usage is TRBJ2-7; no definite D call. Trimming removed 4 bases at V and 2 bases at J, with 18 bases between. This CDR3 spans 16 amino acids. From germline, CDR1 is MGHRA and CDR2 YSYEKL.

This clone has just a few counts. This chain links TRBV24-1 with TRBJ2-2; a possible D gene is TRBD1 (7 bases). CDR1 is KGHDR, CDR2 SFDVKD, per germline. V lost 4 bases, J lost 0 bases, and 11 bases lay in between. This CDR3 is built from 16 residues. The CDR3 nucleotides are TGTGCCACCAGTGACGCGGGACAGTCGAACACCGGGGAGCTGTTTTTT. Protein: CATSDAGQSNTGELFF.

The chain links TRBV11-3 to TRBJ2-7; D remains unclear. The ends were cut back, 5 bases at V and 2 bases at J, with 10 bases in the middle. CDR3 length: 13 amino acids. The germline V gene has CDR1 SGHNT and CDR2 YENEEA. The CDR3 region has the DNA TGTGCCAGCAGCCGTGAGCCAACCTACGAGCAGTACTTC. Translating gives CASSREPTYEQYF.

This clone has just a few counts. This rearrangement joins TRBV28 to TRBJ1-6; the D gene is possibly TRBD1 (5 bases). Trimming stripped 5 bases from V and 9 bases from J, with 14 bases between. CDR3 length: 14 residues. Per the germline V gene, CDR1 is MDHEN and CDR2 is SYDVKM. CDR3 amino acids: CASSGGQNISPLHF. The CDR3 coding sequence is TGTGCCAGCAGTGGTGGACAAAATATTTCACCCCTCCACTTT.

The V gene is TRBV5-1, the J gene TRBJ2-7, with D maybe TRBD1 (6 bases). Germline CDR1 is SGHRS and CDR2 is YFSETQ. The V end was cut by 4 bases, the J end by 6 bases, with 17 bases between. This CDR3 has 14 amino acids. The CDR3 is CASSPGGGRAEQYF. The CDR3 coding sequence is TGCGCCAGCAGCCCGGGTGGGGGCCGGGCCGAGCAGTACTTC.

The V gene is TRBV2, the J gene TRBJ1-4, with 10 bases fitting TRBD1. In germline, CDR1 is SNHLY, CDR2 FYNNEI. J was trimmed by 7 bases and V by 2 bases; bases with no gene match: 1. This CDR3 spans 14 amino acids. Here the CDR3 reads CASSERDRGEKLFF. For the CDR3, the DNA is TGTGCCAGCAGTGAACGGGACAGGGGTGAAAAACTGTTTTTT.

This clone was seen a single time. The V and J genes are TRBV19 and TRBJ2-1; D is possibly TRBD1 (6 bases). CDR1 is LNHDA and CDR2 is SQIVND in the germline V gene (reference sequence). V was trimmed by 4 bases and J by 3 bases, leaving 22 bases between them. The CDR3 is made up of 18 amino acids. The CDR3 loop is CASSTSPSRTDFYNEQFF. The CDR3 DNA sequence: TGTGCCAGTAGTACCTCCCCTTCCCGGACAGATTTCTACAATGAGCAGTTCTTC.

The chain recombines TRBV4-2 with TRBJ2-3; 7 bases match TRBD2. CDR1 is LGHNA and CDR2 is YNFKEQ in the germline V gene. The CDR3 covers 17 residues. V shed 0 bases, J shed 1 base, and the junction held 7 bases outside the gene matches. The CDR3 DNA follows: TGTGCCAGCAGCCAAGAAGTCGCTAGCGGCGGCACAGATACGCAGTATTTT. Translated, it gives CASSQEVASGGTDTQYF.

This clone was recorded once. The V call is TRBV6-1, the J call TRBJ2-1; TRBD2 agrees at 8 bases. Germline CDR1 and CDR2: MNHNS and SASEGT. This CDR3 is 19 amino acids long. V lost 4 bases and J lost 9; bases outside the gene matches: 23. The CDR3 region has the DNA TGTGCCAGCAGTGCCGCCCCTCCTATTGATCGGCGGGAGGACAGTGAGCAGTTCTTC. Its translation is CASSAAPPIDRREDSEQFF.

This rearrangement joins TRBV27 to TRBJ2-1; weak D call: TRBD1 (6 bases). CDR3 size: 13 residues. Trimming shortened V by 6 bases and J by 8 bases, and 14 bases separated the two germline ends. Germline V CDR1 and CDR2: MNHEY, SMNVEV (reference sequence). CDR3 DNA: TGTGCCAGCAGCCCCTACAGGGTCGATGAGCAGTTCTTC. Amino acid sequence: CASSPYRVDEQFF.

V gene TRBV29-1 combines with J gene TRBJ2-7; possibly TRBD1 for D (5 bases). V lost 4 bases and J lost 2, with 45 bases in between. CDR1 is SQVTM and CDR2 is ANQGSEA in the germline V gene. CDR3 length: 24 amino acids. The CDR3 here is CSVVAIGAKGHRRRGRISPYEQYV. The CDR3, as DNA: TGCAGCGTTGTCGCCATCGGCGCCAAAGGGCACAGGCGTCGTGGGCGGATCAGTCCCTACGAGCAGTACGTC.

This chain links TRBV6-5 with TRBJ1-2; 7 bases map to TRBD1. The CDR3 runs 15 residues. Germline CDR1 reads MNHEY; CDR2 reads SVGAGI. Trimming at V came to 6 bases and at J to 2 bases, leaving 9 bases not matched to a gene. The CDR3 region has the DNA TGTGCCAGCAGAGGCGGACAGGCCCGCAACTATGGCTACACCTTC. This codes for CASRGGQARNYGYTF.

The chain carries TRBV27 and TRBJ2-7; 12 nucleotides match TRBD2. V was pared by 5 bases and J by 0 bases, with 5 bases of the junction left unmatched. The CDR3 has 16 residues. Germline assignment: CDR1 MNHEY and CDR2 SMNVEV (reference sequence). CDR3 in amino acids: CASSRRLAGASYEQYF. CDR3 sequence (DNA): TGTGCCAGCAGTCGCCGACTAGCGGGGGCCTCCTACGAGCAGTACTTC.

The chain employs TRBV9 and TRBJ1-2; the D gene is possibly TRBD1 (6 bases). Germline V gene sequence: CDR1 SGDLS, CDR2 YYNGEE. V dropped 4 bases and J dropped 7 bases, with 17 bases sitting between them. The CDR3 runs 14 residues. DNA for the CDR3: TGTGCCAGCAGCCTAGGTTTTGGGGGCAGTGGCTACACCTTC. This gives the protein CASSLGFGGSGYTF.